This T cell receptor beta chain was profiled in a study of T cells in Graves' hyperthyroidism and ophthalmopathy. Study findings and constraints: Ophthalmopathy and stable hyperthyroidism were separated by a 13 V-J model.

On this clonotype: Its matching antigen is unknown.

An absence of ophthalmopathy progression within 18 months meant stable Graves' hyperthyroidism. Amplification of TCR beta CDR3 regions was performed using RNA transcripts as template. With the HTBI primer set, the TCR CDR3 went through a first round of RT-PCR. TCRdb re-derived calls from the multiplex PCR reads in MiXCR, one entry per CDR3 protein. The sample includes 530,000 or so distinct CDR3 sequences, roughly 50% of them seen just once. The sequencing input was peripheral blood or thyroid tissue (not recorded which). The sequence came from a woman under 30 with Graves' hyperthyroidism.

In nucleotides, the CDR3 is TGCAGCGTTGAAATGGGGACTTACGAGCAGTACTTC. Translated, it gives CSVEMGTYEQYF. This chain joins TRBV29-1 and TRBJ2-7; tentatively, D is TRBD2 (6 bases). The CDR3 runs 12 residues. Germline V CDR1 and CDR2: SQVTM, ANQGSEA. Deletions cut 2 bases from V and 4 bases from J, with 9 bases between.